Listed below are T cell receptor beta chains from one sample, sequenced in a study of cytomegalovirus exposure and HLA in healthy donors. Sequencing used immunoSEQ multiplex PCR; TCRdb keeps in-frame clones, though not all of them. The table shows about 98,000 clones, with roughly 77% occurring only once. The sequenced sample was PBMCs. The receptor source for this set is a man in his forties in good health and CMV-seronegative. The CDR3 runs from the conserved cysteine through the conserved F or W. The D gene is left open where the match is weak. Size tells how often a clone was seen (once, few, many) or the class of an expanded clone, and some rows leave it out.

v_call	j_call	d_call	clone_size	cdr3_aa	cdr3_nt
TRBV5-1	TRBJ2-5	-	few	CASSPEAGRGQETQYF	TGCGCCAGCAGCCCGGAGGCGGGGCGAGGACAAGAGACCCAGTACTTC
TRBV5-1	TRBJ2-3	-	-	CASSLEPSISTDTQYF	TGCGCCAGCAGCTTGGAGCCGTCTATAAGCACAGATACGCAGTATTTT
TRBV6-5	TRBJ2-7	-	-	CASSKGHGYEQYF	TGTGCCAGCAGTAAGGGACACGGCTACGAGCAGTACTTC
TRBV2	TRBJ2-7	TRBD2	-	CASAGGAPAYEQYF	TGTGCCAGCGCGGGGGGGGCCCCCGCCTACGAGCAGTACTTC
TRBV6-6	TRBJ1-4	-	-	CASSSSPRATNEKLFF	TGTGCCAGCAGTTCCTCCCCCCGAGCAACTAATGAAAAACTGTTTTTT
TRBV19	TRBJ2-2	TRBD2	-	CASGTTDTGELFF	TGTGCCTCCGGGACTACAGACACCGGGGAGCTGTTTTTT
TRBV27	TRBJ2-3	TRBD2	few	CASSLSKRGRSTDTQYF	TGTGCCAGCAGTTTATCCAAGCGGGGGCGCAGCACAGATACGCAGTATTTT
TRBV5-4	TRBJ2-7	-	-	CASSPPGEHSYEQYF	TGTGCCAGCAGCCCACCGGGGGAACACTCCTACGAGCAGTACTTC
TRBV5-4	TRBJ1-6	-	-	CASSLYVGPYNSPLHF	TGTGCCAGCAGCTTGTATGTGGGCCCCTATAATTCACCCCTCCACTTT
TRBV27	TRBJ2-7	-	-	CASSRDSEQYF	TGTGCCAGCAGTCGGGATAGTGAGCAGTACTTC
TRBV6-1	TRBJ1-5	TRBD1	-	CASSEVPGQGARPQHF	TGTGCCAGCAGTGAGGTGCCGGGACAGGGGGCAAGGCCCCAGCATTTT
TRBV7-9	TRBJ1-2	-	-	CASSLYPNRGNLYGYTF	TGTGCCAGCAGCTTATACCCAAATAGGGGGAACCTATATGGCTACACCTTC
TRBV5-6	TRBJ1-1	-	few	CASSLSWTPGPFF	TGTGCCAGCAGCCTGTCCTGGACTCCCGGTCCTTTCTTT
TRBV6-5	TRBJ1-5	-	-	CASSPGVSRPQHF	TGTGCCAGCAGTCCAGGGGTCAGTAGGCCCCAGCATTTT
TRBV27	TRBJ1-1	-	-	CASSLVRNTEAFF	TGTGCCAGCAGTTTGGTTAGGAACACTGAAGCTTTCTTT
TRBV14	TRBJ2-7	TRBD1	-	CASSHRAGTGGGREQYF	TGTGCCAGCAGCCATCGCGCCGGGACAGGGGGAGGTAGGGAGCAGTACTTC
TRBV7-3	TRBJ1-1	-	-	CASSLASKTEAFF	TGTGCCAGCAGCTTGGCCTCAAAGACTGAAGCTTTCTTT
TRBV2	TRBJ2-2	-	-	CASRGGPGTGELFF	TGTGCCAGCAGGGGGGGGCCAGGGACCGGGGAGCTGTTTTTT
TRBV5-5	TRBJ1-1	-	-	CASSLTQGSSTEAFF	TGTGCCAGCAGCTTGACCCAGGGATCTTCCACTGAAGCTTTCTTT
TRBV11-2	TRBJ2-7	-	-	CASSLLAGSSYEQYF	TGTGCCAGCAGCTTATTAGCTGGGAGCTCCTACGAGCAGTACTTC
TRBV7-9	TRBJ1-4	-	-	CASSIRPGEKLFF	TGTGCCAGCAGCATCCGGCCGGGTGAAAAACTGTTTTTT
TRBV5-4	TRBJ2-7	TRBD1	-	CASSRGQGAFYEQYF	TGTGCCAGCAGCCGGGGACAGGGGGCTTTCTACGAGCAGTACTTC
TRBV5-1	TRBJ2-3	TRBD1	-	CASDTTGSTDTQYF	TGCGCCAGCGATACGACAGGGAGCACAGATACGCAGTATTTT
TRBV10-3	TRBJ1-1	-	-	CAISEYLKRGKANTEAFF	TGTGCCATCAGTGAGTATCTAAAAAGGGGCAAGGCGAACACTGAAGCTTTCTTT
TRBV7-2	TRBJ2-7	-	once	CASSLGPPRSCEQYF	TGTGCCAGCAGCCTTGGGCCTCCCCGATCCTGCGAGCAGTACTTC
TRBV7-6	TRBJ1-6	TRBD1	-	CASSRDSNSPLHF	TGTGCCAGCAGCCGGGACAGCAATTCACCCCTCCACTTT
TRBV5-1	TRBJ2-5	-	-	CASSLALGTPATQYF	TGCGCCAGCAGCTTGGCACTAGGGACTCCGGCGACCCAGTACTTC